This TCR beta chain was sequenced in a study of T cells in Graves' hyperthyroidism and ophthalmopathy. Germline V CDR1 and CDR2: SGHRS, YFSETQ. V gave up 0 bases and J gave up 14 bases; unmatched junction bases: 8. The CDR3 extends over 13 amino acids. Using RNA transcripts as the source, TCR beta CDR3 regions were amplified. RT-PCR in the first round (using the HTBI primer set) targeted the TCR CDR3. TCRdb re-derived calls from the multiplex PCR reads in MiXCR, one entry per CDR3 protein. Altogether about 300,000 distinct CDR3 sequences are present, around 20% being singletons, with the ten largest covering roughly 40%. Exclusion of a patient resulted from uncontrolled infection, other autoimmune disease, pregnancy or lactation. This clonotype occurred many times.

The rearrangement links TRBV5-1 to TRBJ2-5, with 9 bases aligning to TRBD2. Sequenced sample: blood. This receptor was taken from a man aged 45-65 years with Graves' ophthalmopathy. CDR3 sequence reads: CASSLAGTSLDYF. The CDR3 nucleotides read TGCGCCAGCAGCTTGGCCGGGACTAGCCTCGATTACTTC.